One TCR beta chain is described in this entry. The data stem from a study of CD8 T cells in Susac syndrome. Reverse transcription used roughly 0.45 to 1 ug RNA and random hexamers. TCRdb used MiXCR to reprocess the immunoSEQ multiplex PCR reads, holding one entry per CDR3 protein. Seen here are approximately 170,000 distinct CDR3 sequences, about 90% observed once, and the top ten hold around 0.079%. Germline values: CDR1 SNHLY, CDR2 FYNNEI. Trimming removed 7 bases from V and 5 bases from J, with 12 bases in between. The CDR3 loop spans 13 amino acids. TCR beta sequences were obtained from blood CD8+ and CD4+ T cells.

Specimen: CD4+ T cells from PBMCs. This sequence joins TRBV2 and TRBJ1-5, with D possibly being TRBD1 (5 bases). The sequence was collected from a human donor in good health. The CDR3 coding sequence is TGTGCCAGCACCCGGGACGAATATCAGCCCCAGCATTTT. As protein: CASTRDEYQPQHF.